These T cell receptor beta chains were read from a single sample in a study of shared clonotypes between healthy human individuals. Profiling relied on immunoSEQ multiplex PCR, and the TCRdb table lists in-frame clones only, not all of them. The data hold 2,500,000 or so clones, with 90% to 95% observed a single time. The specimen was naive CD4+ T cells from PBMCs. These receptor sequences come from a man aged 18 to 35 in good health. Some clones in this sample may be carry-over from other donors' samples. Both conserved end residues are part of each CDR3. The order of the fields is clone size, V gene, CDR3 protein. Not every row has a clone size; where given, it reads once, few, many or a size class.

size: -
V: TRBV10-3
CDR3: CAISESTGGNQPQHF

size: -
V: TRBV18
CDR3: CASSPTAGNTEAFF

size: -
V: TRBV9
CDR3: CASSVFLAGGFNEQFF

size: -
V: TRBV6-5
CDR3: CASRRDRRNEQFF

size: once
V: TRBV4-1
CDR3: CASSQEGGEETQYF

size: once
V: TRBV28
CDR3: CASSARFEAPLHF

size: -
V: TRBV7-8
CDR3: CASSPGGQPQHF

size: -
V: TRBV6-1
CDR3: CACSVTGEAFF

size: -
V: TRBV5-1
CDR3: CASSLVANEQFF

size: -
V: TRBV5-4
CDR3: CASSSGGLGQETQYF

size: once
V: TRBV19
CDR3: CASSLAGLGNYGYTF

size: -
V: TRBV5-1
CDR3: CASSLGTPGNTIYF

size: -
V: TRBV19
CDR3: CASSIGSRTSWEPQHF

size: -
V: TRBV28
CDR3: CASGAGQHFDGELFF

size: -
V: TRBV5-1
CDR3: CASRPGQGRDTEAFF

size: -
V: TRBV28
CDR3: CASTTGGFASEAFF

size: -
V: TRBV14
CDR3: CASSPRSRNTGELFF

size: -
V: TRBV15
CDR3: CATRSGGSVETQYF

size: -
V: TRBV7-2
CDR3: CASSSTSGRLAEQFF

size: -
V: TRBV9
CDR3: CASSVDMTAAYEQYF

size: -
V: TRBV5-1
CDR3: CASSLLNAGGSVTQYF

size: -
V: TRBV10-3
CDR3: CAISEWRQTSDTQYF

size: -
V: TRBV7-9
CDR3: CASSSWDLARETQYF

size: -
V: TRBV28
CDR3: CASSFRLARSSGTYTGELFF

size: few
V: TRBV10-1
CDR3: CASTGNTIYF

size: -
V: TRBV6-5
CDR3: CASRPSSPLHF